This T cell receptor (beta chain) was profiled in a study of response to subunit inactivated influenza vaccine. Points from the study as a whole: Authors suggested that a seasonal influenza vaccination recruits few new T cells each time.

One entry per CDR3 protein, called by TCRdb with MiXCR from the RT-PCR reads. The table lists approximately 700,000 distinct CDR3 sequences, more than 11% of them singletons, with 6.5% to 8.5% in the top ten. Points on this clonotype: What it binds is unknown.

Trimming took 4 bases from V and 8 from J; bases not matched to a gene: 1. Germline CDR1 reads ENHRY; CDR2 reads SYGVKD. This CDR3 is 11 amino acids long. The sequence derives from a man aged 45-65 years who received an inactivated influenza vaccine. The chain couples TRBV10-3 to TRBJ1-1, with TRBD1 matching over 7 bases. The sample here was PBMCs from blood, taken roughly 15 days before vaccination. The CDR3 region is CAISADREAFF. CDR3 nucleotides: TGTGCCATCAGTGCGGACAGGGAAGCTTTCTTT.